This T cell receptor (beta chain) comes out of a study of shared clonotypes between healthy human individuals. Overall study results and limits: Large sequencing depth failed to make sorted-subset sequencing complete, rarefaction showed. There were few donors, and this limited the genetic and exposure-history diversity represented.

This CDR3 is 16 amino acids long. The ends lost 5 bases at V and 3 bases at J; junction bases unmatched: 9. CDR1 is KGHSH, CDR2 LQKENI, per germline. Naive CD8 cells were CD45RO-negative, positively selected for CCR7, excluding terminally differentiated effector memory CD45RA+ cells. Assay execution took place at the deep level. Clones were sequenced by immunoSEQ multiplex PCR, and TCRdb holds only the in-frame ones, with some missing. The data show roughly 2,000,000 clones, roughly 93% seen once. A note on this clone: Antigen: not known.

This sequence originates from a man aged 18 to 30 in good health. Some clones in this sample may be carry-over from other donors' samples. Material: naive CD8+ T cells from PBMCs. The genes are TRBV18 and TRBJ1-1; TRBD1 matches 10 bases. Here the CDR3 reads CASSSRQGAKDTEAFF. DNA for the CDR3: TGTGCCAGCTCATCGCGACAGGGGGCTAAGGACACTGAAGCTTTCTTT.